This TCR beta chain was identified in a study of blood T cell repertoires in COVID-19. Study information: Nucleic acid was either cDNA or gDNA, and it came from T cells, B-cell-depleted T cells, or PBMCs.

This CDR3 has 16 amino acids. CDR1 and CDR2 from the germline V gene are SGHTA and FQGNSA. V lost 4 bases and J 3 bases, leaving 17 bases between the germline ends. Profiling relied on immunoSEQ multiplex PCR, and the TCRdb table lists in-frame clones only, not all of them. The table includes approximately 68,000 clones, about 81% detected once. The TCR comes from a human donor in a cohort sampled during active COVID-19. The sequenced sample was peripheral blood. The genes are TRBV7-2 and TRBJ2-3; possible D gene TRBD2, 6 bases. The CDR3 reads CASSSLGLAETDTQYF. DNA for the CDR3: TGTGCCAGCAGCTCTCTGGGGTTAGCGGAGACAGATACGCAGTATTTT.